This is a list of T cell receptor beta chains from one sample in a study of spatial heterogeneity in lung cancer. TCRdb re-called the 5' RACE reads through MiXCR, storing one row per CDR3 protein. Among about 44,000 distinct CDR3 sequences, about 13% were seen once, and the ten largest hold 55% to 65%. Material: PBMCs, obtained at surgery. These receptors originate from a male donor with early-stage non-small cell lung cancer. The CDR3 runs from the conserved cysteine through the conserved F or W. Fields, in order: D gene, V gene, J gene, clone size, CDR3 protein, CDR3 DNA. D genes are given only for firm matches. Not all rows give a size; the values are once, few, many and, for expanded clones, a class.

D gene: NA
V gene: TRBV18
J gene: TRBJ2-5
clone size: NA
CDR3 protein: CASSPTSEGGETQYF
CDR3 DNA: TGTGCCAGCTCCCCGACCAGCGAAGGGGGAGAGACCCAGTACTTC

D gene: NA
V gene: TRBV7-9
J gene: TRBJ1-1
clone size: many
CDR3 protein: CASSLQPNTEAFF
CDR3 DNA: TGTGCCAGCAGCCTACAACCGAACACTGAAGCTTTCTTT

D gene: TRBD2
V gene: TRBV28
J gene: TRBJ2-1
clone size: NA
CDR3 protein: CASSFRSGRDNEQFF
CDR3 DNA: TGTGCCAGCAGTTTTCGTAGCGGGAGGGACAATGAGCAGTTCTTC

D gene: TRBD1
V gene: TRBV6-1
J gene: TRBJ2-5
clone size: NA
CDR3 protein: CASTQGAQSQETQYF
CDR3 DNA: TGTGCCAGCACCCAGGGGGCGCAGTCCCAAGAGACCCAGTACTTC

D gene: TRBD2
V gene: TRBV27
J gene: TRBJ2-2
clone size: few
CDR3 protein: CASSRGRSTGELFF
CDR3 DNA: TGTGCCAGCAGCCGCGGGAGATCGACCGGGGAGCTGTTTTTT

D gene: TRBD1
V gene: TRBV20-1
J gene: TRBJ1-5
clone size: many
CDR3 protein: CSARGQGAGQPQHF
CDR3 DNA: TGCAGTGCTAGGGGACAGGGGGCAGGTCAGCCCCAGCATTTT

D gene: NA
V gene: TRBV28
J gene: TRBJ2-1
clone size: many
CDR3 protein: CASSLVGLSSYNEQFF
CDR3 DNA: TGTGCCAGCAGTTTAGTGGGCCTAAGCTCCTACAATGAGCAGTTCTTC

D gene: NA
V gene: TRBV29-1
J gene: TRBJ2-7
clone size: NA
CDR3 protein: CSVEVADSMTVEQYF
CDR3 DNA: TGCAGCGTTGAGGTAGCGGATTCCATGACTGTCGAGCAGTACTTC

D gene: NA
V gene: TRBV4-1
J gene: TRBJ2-7
clone size: few
CDR3 protein: CASSQEGIPSYEQYF
CDR3 DNA: TGCGCCAGCAGCCAAGAGGGCATCCCCTCCTACGAGCAGTACTTC

D gene: NA
V gene: TRBV15
J gene: TRBJ2-5
clone size: few
CDR3 protein: CATSSPRRDDETQYF
CDR3 DNA: TGTGCCACCAGCAGCCCTCGACGTGACGACGAGACCCAGTACTTC

D gene: NA
V gene: TRBV20-1
J gene: TRBJ1-1
clone size: few
CDR3 protein: CSASMNTEAFF
CDR3 DNA: TGCAGTGCTAGTATGAACACTGAAGCTTTCTTT

D gene: NA
V gene: TRBV7-9
J gene: TRBJ2-3
clone size: many
CDR3 protein: CASSPRGRRSTDTQYF
CDR3 DNA: TGTGCCAGCAGCCCCCGGGGGCGACGGAGCACAGATACGCAGTATTTT

D gene: NA
V gene: TRBV5-1
J gene: TRBJ1-1
clone size: many
CDR3 protein: CASSLAGLSGTEAFF
CDR3 DNA: TGCGCCAGCAGCTTGGCCGGACTCTCGGGCACTGAAGCTTTCTTT

D gene: TRBD2
V gene: TRBV5-1
J gene: TRBJ2-5
clone size: NA
CDR3 protein: CASSSRLAGGQETQYF
CDR3 DNA: TGCGCCAGCAGCTCAAGACTAGCGGGGGGACAAGAGACCCAGTACTTC

D gene: NA
V gene: TRBV6-2/TRBV6-3
J gene: TRBJ2-5
clone size: NA
CDR3 protein: CASSGNWETQYF
CDR3 DNA: TGTGCCAGCAGCGGAAACTGGGAGACCCAGTACTTC

D gene: NA
V gene: TRBV7-6
J gene: TRBJ1-1
clone size: NA
CDR3 protein: CASSLTGMNTEAFF
CDR3 DNA: TGTGCCAGCAGCTTAACAGGGATGAACACTGAAGCTTTCTTT

D gene: TRBD1
V gene: TRBV28
J gene: TRBJ1-6
clone size: many
CDR3 protein: CASSQGTGQGLDSPLHF
CDR3 DNA: TGTGCCAGCAGCCAAGGCACCGGACAGGGGTTGGATTCACCCCTCCACTTT

D gene: TRBD1
V gene: TRBV2
J gene: TRBJ1-4
clone size: NA
CDR3 protein: CASSDRGTNEKLFF
CDR3 DNA: TGTGCCAGCAGCGACAGGGGAACTAATGAAAAACTGTTTTTT

D gene: TRBD1
V gene: TRBV29-1
J gene: TRBJ1-6
clone size: many
CDR3 protein: CSVATGGFDSPLHF
CDR3 DNA: TGCAGCGTGGCGACAGGGGGATTTGATTCACCCCTCCACTTT

D gene: NA
V gene: TRBV9
J gene: TRBJ2-1
clone size: many
CDR3 protein: CASRVGGTRAPGNEQFF
CDR3 DNA: TGTGCCAGCAGAGTAGGGGGAACCCGCGCCCCCGGCAATGAGCAGTTCTTC

D gene: TRBD2
V gene: TRBV27
J gene: TRBJ2-3
clone size: few
CDR3 protein: CASSLRGGRRKSTDTQYF
CDR3 DNA: TGTGCCAGCAGTTTGCGGGGGGGCCGTAGGAAGAGCACAGATACGCAGTATTTT

D gene: NA
V gene: TRBV12-3/TRBV12-4
J gene: TRBJ2-1
clone size: NA
CDR3 protein: CASSVTRSSYNEQFF
CDR3 DNA: TGTGCCAGCAGTGTGACTCGAAGCTCCTACAATGAGCAGTTCTTC

D gene: NA
V gene: TRBV20-1
J gene: TRBJ1-5
clone size: NA
CDR3 protein: CSARPGVTNQPQHF
CDR3 DNA: TGCAGTGCTAGGCCCGGGGTTACCAATCAGCCCCAGCATTTT